This note documents a single TCR beta chain sequence. Its antigen is unidentified. A multiplex PCR was run with 60 Vbeta primers and 13 Jbeta primers. Assay used: immunoSEQ multiplex PCR; TCRdb lists only in-frame clones, some missing. The table records some 170,000 clones, roughly 85% of them present only once. The data are from a study of cytomegalovirus exposure and HLA in healthy donors. Study observations and caveats: Earlier analysis found most TCR beta V segments productive about 90% or about 30% of the time. By a later analysis, the bulk of CMV-associated TCR beta chains appeared HLA-restricted.

Looked up from germline, CDR1 is LGHNA and CDR2 is YNFKEQ. Trimming cost V 4 bases and J 5 bases; bases outside gene matches: 10. The CDR3 runs 17 residues. The receptor's source is a man aged 35-49 years in good health and CMV-seropositive. Source material: PBMCs. V and J are TRBV4-2 and TRBJ2-5; 13 nucleotides match TRBD2. The CDR3 loop is CASSLETSGRPGETQYF. The CDR3 bases are TGTGCCAGCAGCCTGGAGACTAGCGGGAGGCCGGGGGAGACCCAGTACTTC.